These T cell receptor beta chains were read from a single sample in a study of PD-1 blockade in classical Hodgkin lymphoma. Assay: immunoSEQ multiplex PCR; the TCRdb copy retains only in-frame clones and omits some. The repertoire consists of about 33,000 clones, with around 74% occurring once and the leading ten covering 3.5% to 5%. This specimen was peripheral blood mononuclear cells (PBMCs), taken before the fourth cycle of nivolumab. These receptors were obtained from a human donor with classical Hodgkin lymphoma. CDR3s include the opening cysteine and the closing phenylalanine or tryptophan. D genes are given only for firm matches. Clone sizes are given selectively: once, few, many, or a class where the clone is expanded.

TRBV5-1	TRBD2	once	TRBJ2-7	CASPRSLAGSSYEQYF	TGCGCCAGCCCCCGGAGCCTAGCGGGTAGCTCCTACGAGCAGTACTTC
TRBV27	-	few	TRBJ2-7	CASSLSVSSYEQYF	TGTGCCAGCAGTTTATCGGTTAGCTCCTACGAGCAGTACTTC
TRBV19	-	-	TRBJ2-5	CASNVGRETQYF	TGTGCCAGTAACGTGGGGCGAGAGACCCAGTACTTC
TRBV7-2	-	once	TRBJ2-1	CASSAAGHGINEQFF	TGTGCCAGCAGCGCAGCGGGACATGGGATCAATGAGCAGTTCTTC
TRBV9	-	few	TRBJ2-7	CASSVSGTPSYEQYF	TGTGCCAGCAGCGTATCCGGGACTCCCTCCTACGAGCAGTACTTC
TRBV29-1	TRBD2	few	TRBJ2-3	CSVVSASGGPGDTQYF	TGCAGCGTTGTGTCGGCTAGCGGGGGACCAGGAGATACGCAGTATTTT
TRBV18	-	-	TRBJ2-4	CASSPKGPDIQYF	TGTGCCAGCTCACCGAAGGGGCCGGACATTCAGTACTTC
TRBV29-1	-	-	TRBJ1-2	CSVDPENYGYTF	TGCAGCGTTGACCCCGAGAACTATGGCTACACCTTC
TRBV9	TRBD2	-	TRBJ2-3	CASSHTTGGGTDTQYF	TGTGCCAGCAGCCATACCACGGGGGGGGGCACAGATACGCAGTATTTT
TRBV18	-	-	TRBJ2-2	CASSQRQGSNTGELFF	TGTGCCAGCTCACAGAGGCAGGGGTCAAACACCGGGGAGCTGTTTTTT
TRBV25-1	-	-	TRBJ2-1	CQGAGVYNEQFF	TGTCAGGGGGCGGGGGTCTACAATGAGCAGTTCTTC
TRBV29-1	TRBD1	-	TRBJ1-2	CSAGTGSPNYGYTF	TGCAGCGCCGGGACAGGGAGTCCGAACTATGGCTACACCTTC
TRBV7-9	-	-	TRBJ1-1	CASSLDRATEAFF	TGTGCCAGCAGCTTAGACAGGGCCACTGAAGCTTTCTTT
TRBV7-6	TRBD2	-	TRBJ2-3	CASTELAGGRGGTDTQYF	TGTGCCAGCACCGAACTAGCGGGGGGGCGAGGGGGCACAGATACGCAGTATTTT
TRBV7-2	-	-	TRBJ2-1	CASSIDIRKYEQFF	TGTGCCAGCAGCATAGACATTCGCAAATATGAGCAGTTCTTC
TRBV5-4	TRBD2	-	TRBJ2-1	CASSSWTRPNEQFF	TGTGCCAGCAGCTCTTGGACTAGGCCCAATGAGCAGTTCTTC
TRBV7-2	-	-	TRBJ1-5	CASSLVGHSIQPQHF	TGTGCCAGCAGCTTAGTGGGACATTCTATCCAGCCCCAGCATTTT
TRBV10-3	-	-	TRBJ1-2	CAITEGARQNSNYGYTF	TGTGCCATCACAGAAGGAGCCCGACAGAATAGCAACTATGGCTACACCTTC
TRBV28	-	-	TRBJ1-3	CASRATVTSGNTIYF	TGTGCCAGCAGAGCGACCGTTACTTCTGGAAACACCATATATTTT
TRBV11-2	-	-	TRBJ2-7	CASSFRSDTTYEQYF	TGTGCCAGCAGCTTCAGGTCGGATACCACCTACGAGCAGTACTTC
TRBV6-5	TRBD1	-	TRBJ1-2	CASTEGGQGLRGYTF	TGTGCCAGCACCGAAGGGGGACAGGGACTGAGGGGCTACACCTTC
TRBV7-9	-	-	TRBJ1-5	CASSPPEGGNNQPQHF	TGTGCCAGCAGTCCCCCGGAAGGGGGAAACAATCAGCCCCAGCATTTT
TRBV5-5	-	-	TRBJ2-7	CASSLAYQGPTYEQYF	TGTGCCAGCAGCTTGGCTTATCAGGGACCTACCTACGAGCAGTACTTC
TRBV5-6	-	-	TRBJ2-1	CASSLAVSSVDEQFF	TGTGCCAGCAGCTTGGCGGTTAGTAGCGTAGATGAGCAGTTCTTC
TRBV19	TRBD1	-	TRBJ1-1	CASSIGTGGAFAFF	TGTGCCAGTAGTATAGGGACAGGGGGCGCGTTCGCTTTCTTT
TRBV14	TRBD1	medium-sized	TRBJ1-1	CASRQGVRNTEAFF	TGTGCCAGCAGACAGGGGGTTCGAAACACTGAAGCTTTCTTT
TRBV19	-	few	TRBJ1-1	CASTRGTEAFF	TGTGCCAGTACGCGGGGCACTGAAGCTTTCTTT
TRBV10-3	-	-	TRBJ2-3	CAISDSPLTDTQYF	TGTGCCATCAGTGATTCCCCCTTGACAGATACGCAGTATTTT
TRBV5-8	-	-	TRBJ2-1	CASSLLREQFF	TGTGCCAGCAGCTTGCTGCGTGAGCAGTTCTTC
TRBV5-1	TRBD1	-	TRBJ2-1	CASAFHGQGIYNEQFF	TGCGCCAGCGCCTTTCATGGACAGGGAATATACAATGAGCAGTTCTTC
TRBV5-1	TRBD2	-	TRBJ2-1	CASSSYSGRVNNEQFF	TGCGCCAGCAGCTCCTATAGCGGGAGGGTAAATAATGAGCAGTTCTTC
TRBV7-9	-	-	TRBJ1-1	CASSSRRSEAFF	TGTGCCAGCAGCTCCAGACGTAGTGAAGCTTTCTTT
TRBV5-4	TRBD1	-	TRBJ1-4	CASSSDRGELFF	TGTGCCAGCAGCTCGGACAGGGGAGAACTGTTTTTT
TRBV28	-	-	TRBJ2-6	CASSRRGGLGANVLTF	TGTGCCAGCAGTAGGCGAGGGGGGCTTGGGGCCAACGTCCTGACTTTC
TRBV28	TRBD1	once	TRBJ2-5	CASSLGTGELKETQYF	TGTGCCAGCAGTTTGGGGACAGGGGAGCTAAAAGAGACCCAGTACTTC
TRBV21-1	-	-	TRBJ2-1	CASSLERGLAISYNEQFF	TGTGCCAGCAGCCTCGAACGGGGCCTAGCGATCTCCTACAATGAGCAGTTCTTC
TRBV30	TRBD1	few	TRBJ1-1	CAWSRDSNTEAFF	TGTGCCTGGAGTCGGGACAGTAACACTGAAGCTTTCTTT
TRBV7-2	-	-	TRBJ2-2	CASSLVVTSPLTGELFF	TGTGCCAGCAGCTTAGTGGTTACTAGCCCCCTCACCGGGGAGCTGTTTTTT
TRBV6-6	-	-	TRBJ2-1	CASSLGEQFF	TGTGCCAGCAGTTTGGGTGAGCAGTTCTTC
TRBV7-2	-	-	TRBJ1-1	CASSREAGFFTEAFF	TGTGCCAGCAGCAGAGAAGCAGGGTTCTTCACTGAAGCTTTCTTT
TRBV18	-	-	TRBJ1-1	CASSPGAGVTEAFF	TGTGCCAGCTCTCCCGGGGCGGGGGTTACTGAAGCTTTCTTT
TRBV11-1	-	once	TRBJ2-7	CASSLGVGRAYEQYF	TGTGCCAGCAGCTTGGGCGTCGGCCGCGCCTACGAGCAGTACTTC
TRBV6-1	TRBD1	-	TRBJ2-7	CASREITGTGGNYEQYF	TGTGCCAGCAGGGAAATTACCGGGACAGGGGGCAACTACGAGCAGTACTTC
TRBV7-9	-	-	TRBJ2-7	CASSQGWGTTF	TGTGCCAGCAGCCAGGGGTGGGGAACAACCTTC
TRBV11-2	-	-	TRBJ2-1	CASSVASINEQFF	TGTGCCAGCAGCGTCGCTAGTATCAATGAGCAGTTCTTC
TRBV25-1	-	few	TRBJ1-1	CASSEWGENTEAFF	TGTGCCAGCAGTGAATGGGGGGAGAACACTGAAGCTTTCTTT
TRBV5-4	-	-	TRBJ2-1	CASSQDKGAYNEQFF	TGTGCCAGCAGCCAAGATAAAGGGGCATACAATGAGCAGTTCTTC
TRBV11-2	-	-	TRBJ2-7	CASRDGFGSYEQYF	TGTGCCAGCCGCGACGGTTTCGGATCCTACGAGCAGTACTTC
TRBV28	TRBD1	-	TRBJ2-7	CASSPAGTGSNEQYF	TGTGCCAGCAGTCCGGCCGGGACAGGGAGCAACGAGCAGTACTTC
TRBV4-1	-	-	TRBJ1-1	CASSQEGPGVGAFF	TGCGCCAGCAGCCAAGAGGGGCCCGGGGTAGGAGCTTTCTTT
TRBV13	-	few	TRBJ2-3	CASSQEGVSDTQYF	TGTGCCAGCAGTCAGGAGGGGGTGTCAGATACGCAGTATTTT
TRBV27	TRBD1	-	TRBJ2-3	CASSSGTGGSNTQYF	TGTGCCAGCAGTTCCGGGACAGGGGGGTCGAATACGCAGTATTTT
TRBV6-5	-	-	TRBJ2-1	CASSYFLDSYNEQFF	TGTGCCAGCAGTTACTTTCTAGACTCCTACAATGAGCAGTTCTTC
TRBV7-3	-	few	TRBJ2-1	CASSTEVGEQFF	TGTGCCAGCAGCACCGAGGTTGGTGAGCAGTTCTTC
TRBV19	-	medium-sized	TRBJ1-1	CAAGSTMNTEAFF	TGTGCCGCGGGGTCTACCATGAACACTGAAGCTTTCTTT